This passage covers 28 T cell receptor beta chains from one sample sequenced in a study of neurological immune-mediated disorders. TCRdb used MiXCR to reprocess the 5' RACE reads, holding one entry per CDR3 protein. The data contain more than 13,000 distinct CDR3 sequences, roughly 7% of them singletons. The specimen was CD8+ T cells from blood. These TCRs come from a woman aged 40 to 55 in good health.

The table lists this clonotype with many counts. The chain combines TRBV20-1 with TRBJ2-1, with 7 bases matching TRBD2. This CDR3 is 19 amino acids long. CDR1 and CDR2 (germline): DFQATT, SNEGSKA (reference sequence). The V and J ends lost 5 bases and 7 bases, in that order; junction bases with no gene match: 26. The CDR3 DNA follows: TGCAGTGCTCTCCCCGGGCCTCAGGGTCGTGCGGGAGCAGGTAATGAGCAGTTCTTC. It specifies CSALPGPQGRAGAGNEQFF.

This clonotype has a count of ten or more. The V and J genes are TRBV20-1 and TRBJ2-3; TRBD2 is a possible D gene (5 bases). Germline-derived CDR1 and CDR2 are DFQATT and SNEGSKA (reference sequence). This CDR3 spans 12 amino acids. Trimming removed 2 bases from V and 5 bases from J, with 8 bases in between. CDR3 in amino acids: CSARQEEDTQYF. The CDR3 nucleotides read TGCAGTGCTAGACAGGAGGAAGATACGCAGTATTTT.

This clonotype appeared many times. This chain connects TRBV20-1 to TRBJ2-5, with 8 bases fitting TRBD2. In germline, CDR1 is DFQATT, CDR2 SNEGSKA (reference sequence). Trimming at V came to 2 bases and at J to 5 bases, leaving 7 bases not matched to a gene. CDR3 length equals 14 residues. CDR3 nucleotides: TGCAGTGCTAGACGCCTTACGGGAGGGGAGACCCAGTACTTC. This codes for CSARRLTGGETQYF.

This clonotype was found many times. CDR3 sequence reads: CASSLGVRGAEAFF. For the CDR3, the DNA is TGTGCCAGCAGCCTGGGGGTCCGTGGGGCTGAAGCTTTCTTT. The gene calls are TRBV7-2 and TRBJ1-1, with D possibly being TRBD1 (5 bases). The germline V gene has CDR1 SGHTA and CDR2 FQGNSA. With 5 bases removed from V and 6 bases from J, the gap between germline ends came to 16 bases. The CDR3 runs to 14 residues.

The rearrangement joins TRBV21-1 to TRBJ1-1. TRBV21-1 is listed as a pseudogene. CDR3 length: 15 amino acids. CDR3 amino acids: CASSSNAGIHIEAFF. The DNA for the CDR3 is TGTGCCAGCAGCTCAAACGCCGGCATTCACATTGAAGCTTTCTTT.

This clonotype was seen many times. The rearrangement joins TRBV24-1 to TRBJ2-1, with TRBD2 matching 8 bases. After removal of 4 bases from V and 10 bases from J, the junction contained 5 bases not matched to a gene. Germline lookup yields CDR1 KGHDR and CDR2 SFDVKD. The CDR3 is 13 amino acids. The DNA of the CDR3 is TGTGCCACCAGTGACCTCGGGGGGGGAGAGCAGTTCTTC. Protein: CATSDLGGGEQFF.

This clonotype was picked up many times. The chain uses TRBV6-4 and TRBJ2-1, with 8 bases matching TRBD1. Germline assignment: CDR1 MRHNA and CDR2 SNTAGT. The CDR3 runs 14 residues. Unmatched junction bases numbered 7, after V lost 3 bases and J lost 9 bases. CDR3 sequence (DNA): TGTGCCAGCAGTGAGCGGACAGGGAGTGGTGAGCAGTTCTTC. It yields the protein CASSERTGSGEQFF.

This clonotype has a count of ten or more. DNA of the CDR3: TGTGCCAGCAGCTTAGGTTACGGGGCCTACGAGCAGTACTTC. This sequence encodes CASSLGYGAYEQYF. J is TRBJ2-7 and V is TRBV7-8, with D tentatively TRBD2 (5 bases). This CDR3 comprises 14 residues. Germline V gene sequence: CDR1 SGHVS, CDR2 FQNEAQ. V lost 1 base and J 2 bases, leaving 9 bases between the germline ends.

This chain uses TRBV5-1 with TRBJ2-7; 9 positions match TRBD1. Germline values: CDR1 SGHRS, CDR2 YFSETQ. V dropped 3 bases and J dropped 6; count of bases not matched to a gene: 10. The CDR3 is 15 residues long. The DNA of the CDR3 is TGCGCCAGCAGCTCGTCCGGACAGGGGACATCCGAGCAGTACTTC. Amino acids: CASSSSGQGTSEQYF.

The V and J genes are TRBV5-1 and TRBJ1-5, with 7 bases aligning to TRBD1. This CDR3 region has 15 residues. Germline V gives CDR1 SGHRS, CDR2 YFSETQ. Unmatched junction bases numbered 6, after V lost 2 bases and J lost 4 bases. CDR3 nucleotides: TGCGCCAGCAGCTTTACTACAGGGGCGAATCAGCCCCAGCATTTT. It codes for CASSFTTGANQPQHF.

At least ten counts were recorded for this clonotype. The chain combines TRBV2 with TRBJ2-6; tentative D call: TRBD1 (5 bases). This CDR3 is 15 amino acids long. V was cut by 8 bases and J by 2 bases, with 13 bases left in between. CDR1 and CDR2 from the germline V gene are SNHLY and FYNNEI. The CDR3 protein is CASGRAPTGANVLTF. DNA for the CDR3: TGTGCCAGCGGCAGGGCTCCAACTGGGGCCAACGTCCTGACTTTC.

This clonotype was detected ten times or more. The rearrangement joins TRBV9 to TRBJ2-1; D not certain. This CDR3 is built from 15 residues. The V gene lost 0 bases and the J gene lost 3 bases, with 10 bases spanning the gap. Germline V gives CDR1 SGDLS, CDR2 YYNGEE. The CDR3 region has the DNA TGTGCCAGCAGCGTAGAGGGTTCAGGCTACAATGAGCAGTTCTTC. Translation: CASSVEGSGYNEQFF.

This clonotype appeared many times. V and J are TRBV5-6 and TRBJ2-2; 7 bases fit TRBD2. Germline V CDR1 and CDR2: SGHDT, YYEEEE. This CDR3 region has 15 residues. V was clipped by 4 bases and J by 6 bases; unmatched bases: 9. The CDR3 protein is CASSHAGGGSGELFF. DNA of the CDR3: TGTGCCAGCAGCCACGCTGGCGGGGGTTCCGGGGAGCTGTTTTTT.

This clonotype showed up many times. The V call is TRBV5-1, the J call TRBJ1-2; 8 bases align to TRBD1. Trimming cost V 4 bases and J 6 bases; bases outside gene matches: 5. Germline V CDR1 and CDR2: SGHRS, YFSETQ. The CDR3 has 13 residues. CDR3 sequence: CASSLMTGDGYTF. DNA of the CDR3: TGCGCCAGCAGCCTGATGACAGGGGATGGCTACACCTTC.

The sample holds many counts of this clonotype. The chain recombines TRBV7-2 with TRBJ2-7; TRBD1 matches at 7 bases. Germline CDR1 is SGHTA and CDR2 is FQGNSA. Trimming took 1 base from V and 7 from J; bases not matched to a gene: 4. The CDR3 covers 13 residues. CDR3 region: CASSLGGQREQYF. CDR3 in DNA: TGTGCCAGCAGCTTAGGGGGACAGCGGGAGCAGTACTTC.

Ten or more counts support this clonotype. The chain employs TRBV12-3 or TRBV12-4 and TRBJ2-3; D may be TRBD1 or TRBD2 (5 bases each). Trimming stripped 3 bases from V and 1 base from J, with 8 bases between. The length of the CDR3 is 14 residues. CDR3 bases: TGTGCCAGCAGTTTTATGGGGGGCACAGATACGCAGTATTTT. It encodes CASSFMGGTDTQYF.

At least ten counts were recorded for this clonotype. The chain employs TRBV4-1 and TRBJ2-5; 9 nucleotides match TRBD1. Germline V CDR1 and CDR2: MGHRA, YSYEKL. Losses at the gene ends were 3 bases for V and 5 bases for J; bases not matched to a gene: 7. The length of the CDR3 is 15 residues. The CDR3 region is CASSHRDRDTETQYF. The CDR3 coding sequence is TGCGCCAGCAGCCACAGGGACAGGGACACGGAGACCCAGTACTTC.

This clonotype was observed many times. The gene calls are TRBV7-8 and TRBJ1-2; D remains unclear. CDR3 length equals 14 residues. Deletions cut 0 bases from V and 4 bases from J, with 9 bases between. Germline assignment: CDR1 SGHVS and CDR2 FQNEAQ. The CDR3: CASSLAGGFYGYTF. CDR3 bases: TGTGCCAGCAGCTTAGCAGGAGGGTTCTATGGCTACACCTTC.

Many counts were recorded for this clonotype. This rearrangement joins TRBV9 to TRBJ2-3; maybe TRBD1 (6 bases). CDR3 size: 16 residues. Germline V gene sequence: CDR1 SGDLS, CDR2 YYNGEE. The V gene lost 0 bases and the J gene lost 4 bases, with 15 bases spanning the gap. CDR3 nucleotides: TGTGCCAGCAGCGTAGCCACAGGGAGTAGTTCAGATACGCAGTATTTT. Its translation is CASSVATGSSSDTQYF.

This clonotype has ten or more counts. This chain uses TRBV5-1 with TRBJ2-1, with unresolved D. CDR1 is SGHRS, CDR2 YFSETQ, per germline. The length of the CDR3 is 11 residues. V lost 2 bases to trimming and J lost 9 bases, with 6 bases between them. The CDR3 sequence: CASSLVGEQFF. The CDR3 DNA sequence: TGCGCCAGCAGCTTAGTTGGTGAGCAGTTCTTC.

This clonotype was counted many times. The chain recombines TRBV7-9 with TRBJ2-3; no firm D call. V was pared by 7 bases and J by 6 bases, with 8 bases between. The germline CDR1 and CDR2 sequences are SEHNR and FQNEAQ (reference sequence). The CDR3 length is 11 residues. This CDR3 is CASTYRDTQYF. The CDR3 DNA reads TGTGCCAGCACCTATCGCGATACGCAGTATTTT.

In its sample, this clonotype was seen many times. The chain joins TRBV12-3 or TRBV12-4 to TRBJ1-1; perhaps TRBD1 as D (5 bases). Trimming shortened V by 6 bases and J by 8 bases, and 16 bases separated the two germline ends. The CDR3 sequence is 13 residues long. CDR3 nucleotides: TGTGCCAGCAGCCCTCAGGGAGGTGTAGAAGCTTTCTTT. Protein product: CASSPQGGVEAFF.

Ten or more counts support this clonotype. The rearrangement uses TRBV20-1 and TRBJ1-2; no clear D. V was clipped by 0 bases and J by 9 bases, with 23 bases between them. The CDR3 runs 16 residues. Per the germline V gene, CDR1 is DFQATT and CDR2 is SNEGSKA (reference sequence). CDR3 coding DNA: TGCAGTGCTAGAGAGCCAAACTGGCAGTCCCCTATATGCTACACCTTC. It is translated as CSAREPNWQSPICYTF.

This clonotype was found many times. This chain links TRBV14 with TRBJ2-5, with D perhaps given as TRBD1 or TRBD2 (5 bases each). Between the trimmed V and J ends, which lost 4 bases and 3 bases, there was a span of 9 bases. CDR1 is SGHDN, CDR2 FVKESK, per germline. The CDR3 covers 13 residues. The CDR3 reads CASSPRGEETQYF. The CDR3 region has the DNA TGTGCCAGCAGCCCCCGGGGCGAAGAGACCCAGTACTTC.

This clonotype was seen ten or more times. The gene calls are TRBV2 and TRBJ2-1; weak D call: TRBD1 (6 bases). Germline values: CDR1 SNHLY, CDR2 FYNNEI. Trimming left V 7 bases short and J 8 bases short, with 9 bases between. This CDR3 has 11 residues. DNA of the CDR3: TGTGCCAGCACCGAGGGGGATGAGCAGTTCTTC. Translating gives CASTEGDEQFF. The full variable domain, with the rest looked up from reference TRBV2 and TRBJ2-1, is EPEVTQTPSHQVTQMGQEVILRCVPISNHLYFYWYRQILGQKVEFLVSFYNNEISEKSEIFDDQFSVERPDGSNFTLKIRSTKLEDSAMYFCASTEGDEQFFGPGTRLTVL.

This clonotype has at least ten counts. V is TRBV29-1 and J is TRBJ1-1; tentatively, D is TRBD1 (5 bases). Germline CDR1 reads SQVTM; CDR2 reads ANQGSEA. Trimming took off 1 base at V and 0 bases at J, with 15 bases between the two ends. The CDR3 has 16 residues. CDR3: CSVEGDPGRVNTEAFF. CDR3 coding DNA: TGCAGCGTTGAAGGGGACCCAGGCAGGGTGAACACTGAAGCTTTCTTT.

This clonotype was seen many times. The V gene is TRBV20-1, the J gene TRBJ2-2, with TRBD2 matching 8 bases. V was pared by 0 bases and J by 5 bases, with 8 bases of the junction left unmatched. CDR1 and CDR2 (germline): DFQATT, SNEGSKA (reference sequence). This CDR3 is built from 16 residues. DNA of the CDR3: TGCAGTGCTAGAGAACCAGCGGGAGCAGTGACCGGGGAGCTGTTTTTT. It encodes CSAREPAGAVTGELFF.

This clonotype was counted at least ten times. This CDR3 is CASSPWTSGSNEQFF. In DNA, the CDR3 is TGTGCCAGCAGCCCCTGGACTAGCGGGAGTAATGAGCAGTTCTTC. The chain carries TRBV9 and TRBJ2-1; 13 positions agree with TRBD2. Per germline, CDR1 SGDLS and CDR2 YYNGEE. This CDR3 is built from 15 residues. The V and J ends lost 4 bases and 7 bases, in that order; junction bases with no gene match: 5.